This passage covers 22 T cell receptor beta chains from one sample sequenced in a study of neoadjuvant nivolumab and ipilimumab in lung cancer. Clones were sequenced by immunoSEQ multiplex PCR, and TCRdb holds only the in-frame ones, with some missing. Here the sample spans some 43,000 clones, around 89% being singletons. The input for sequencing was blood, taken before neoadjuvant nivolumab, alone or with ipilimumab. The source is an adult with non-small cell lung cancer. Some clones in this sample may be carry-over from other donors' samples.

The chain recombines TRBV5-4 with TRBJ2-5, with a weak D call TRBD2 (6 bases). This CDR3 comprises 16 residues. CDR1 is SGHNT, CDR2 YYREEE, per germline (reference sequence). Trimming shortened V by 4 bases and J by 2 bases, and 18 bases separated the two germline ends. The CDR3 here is CASSRAGTATQETQYF. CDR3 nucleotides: TGTGCCAGCAGCCGCGCCGGGACTGCTACACAAGAGACCCAGTACTTC. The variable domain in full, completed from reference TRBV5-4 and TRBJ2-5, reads ETGVTQSPTHLIKTRGQQVTLRCSSQSGHNTVSWYQQALGQGPQFIFQYYREEENGRGNFPPRFSGLQFPNYSSELNVNALELDDSALYLCASSRAGTATQETQYFGPGTRLLVL.

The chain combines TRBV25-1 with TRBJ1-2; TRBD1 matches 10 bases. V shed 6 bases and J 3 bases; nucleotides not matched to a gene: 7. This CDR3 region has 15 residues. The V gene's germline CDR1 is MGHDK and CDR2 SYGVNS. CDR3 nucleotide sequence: TGTGCCAGCAGGGCCGGGACAGGGGCGGACTATGGCTACACCTTC. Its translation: CASRAGTGADYGYTF.

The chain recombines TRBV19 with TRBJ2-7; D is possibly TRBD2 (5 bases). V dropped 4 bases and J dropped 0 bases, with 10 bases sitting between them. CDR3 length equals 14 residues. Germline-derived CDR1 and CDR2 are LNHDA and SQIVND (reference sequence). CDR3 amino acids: CASSRTARSYEQYF. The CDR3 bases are TGTGCCAGTAGTAGGACTGCCCGCTCCTACGAGCAGTACTTC.

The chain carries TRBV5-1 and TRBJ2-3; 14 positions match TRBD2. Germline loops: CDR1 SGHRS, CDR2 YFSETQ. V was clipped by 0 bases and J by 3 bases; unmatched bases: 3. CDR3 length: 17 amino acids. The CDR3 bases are TGCGCCAGCAGCTTGGGTGGGACTAGCGGGGGAACAGATACGCAGTATTTT. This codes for CASSLGGTSGGTDTQYF.

CDR3 amino acids: CASSEALLFRETEAFF. The CDR3 DNA reads as TGTGCCAGCAGTGAAGCGCTTCTATTCCGGGAGACTGAAGCTTTCTTT. This sequence joins TRBV6-1 and TRBJ1-1; D remains unclear. This CDR3 comprises 16 residues. V lost 0 bases to trimming and J lost 5 bases, with 16 bases between them. Germline CDR1 reads MNHNS; CDR2 reads SASEGT.

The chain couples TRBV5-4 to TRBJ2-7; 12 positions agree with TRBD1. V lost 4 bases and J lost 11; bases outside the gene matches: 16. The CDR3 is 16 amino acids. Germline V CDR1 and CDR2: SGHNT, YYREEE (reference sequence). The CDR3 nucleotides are TGTGCCAGCAGCAAATCAGGGGGGACAGGGGGCTTGAAGAAGTACTTC. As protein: CASSKSGGTGGLKKYF.

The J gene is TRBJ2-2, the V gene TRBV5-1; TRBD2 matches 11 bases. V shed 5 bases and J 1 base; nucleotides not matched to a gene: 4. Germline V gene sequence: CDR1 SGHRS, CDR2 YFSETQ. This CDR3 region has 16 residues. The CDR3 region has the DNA TGCGCCAGCAGACCCGGGACTAGCGGGAACACCGGGGAGCTGTTTTTT. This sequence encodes CASRPGTSGNTGELFF.

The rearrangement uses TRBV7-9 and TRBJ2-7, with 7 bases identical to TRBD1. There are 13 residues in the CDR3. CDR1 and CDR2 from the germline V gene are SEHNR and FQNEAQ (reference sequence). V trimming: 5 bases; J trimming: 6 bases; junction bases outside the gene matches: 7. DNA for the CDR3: TGTGCCAGCAGCCGGTTGACAGGGTCCGAGCAGTACTTC. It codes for CASSRLTGSEQYF.

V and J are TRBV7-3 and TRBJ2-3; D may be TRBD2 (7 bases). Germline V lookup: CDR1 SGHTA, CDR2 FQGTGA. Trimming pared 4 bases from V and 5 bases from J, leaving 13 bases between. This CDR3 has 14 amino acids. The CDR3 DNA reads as TGTGCCAGCAGCTCCCCCGGGGGGCGAGATACGCAGTATTTT. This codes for CASSSPGGRDTQYF.

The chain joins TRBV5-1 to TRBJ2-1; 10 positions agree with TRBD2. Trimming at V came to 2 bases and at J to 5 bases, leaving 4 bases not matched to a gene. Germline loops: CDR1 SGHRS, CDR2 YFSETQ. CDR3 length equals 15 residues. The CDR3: CASSLTGTSDNEQFF. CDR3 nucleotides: TGCGCCAGCAGCTTAACCGGGACTAGCGACAATGAGCAGTTCTTC.

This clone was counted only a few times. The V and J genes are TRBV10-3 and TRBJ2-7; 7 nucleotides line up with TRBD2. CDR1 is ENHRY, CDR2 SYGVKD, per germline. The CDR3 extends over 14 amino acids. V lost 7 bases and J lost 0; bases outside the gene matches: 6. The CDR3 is CAITFGGSSYEQYF. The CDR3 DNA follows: TGTGCCATCACGTTTGGCGGGAGCTCCTACGAGCAGTACTTC.

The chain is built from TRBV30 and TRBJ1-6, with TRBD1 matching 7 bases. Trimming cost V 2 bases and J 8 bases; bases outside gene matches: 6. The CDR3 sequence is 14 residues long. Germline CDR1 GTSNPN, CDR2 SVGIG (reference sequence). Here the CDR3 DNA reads TGTGCCTGGAGTCCAACAGGGGTATATTCACCCCTCCACTTT. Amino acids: CAWSPTGVYSPLHF.

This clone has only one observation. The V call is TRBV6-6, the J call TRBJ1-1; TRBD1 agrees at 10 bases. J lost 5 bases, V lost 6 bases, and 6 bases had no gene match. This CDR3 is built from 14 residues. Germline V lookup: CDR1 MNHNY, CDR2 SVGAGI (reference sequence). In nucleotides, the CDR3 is TGTGCCAGCAGCGGGGGACAGGGGCTTACTGAAGCTTTCTTT. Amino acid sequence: CASSGGQGLTEAFF.

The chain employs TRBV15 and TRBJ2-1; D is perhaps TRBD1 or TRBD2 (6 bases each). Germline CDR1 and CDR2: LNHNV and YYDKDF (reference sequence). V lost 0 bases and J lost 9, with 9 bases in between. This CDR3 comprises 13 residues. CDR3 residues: CATSRDGGAEQFF. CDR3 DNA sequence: TGTGCCACCAGCAGAGACGGGGGCGCTGAGCAGTTCTTC.

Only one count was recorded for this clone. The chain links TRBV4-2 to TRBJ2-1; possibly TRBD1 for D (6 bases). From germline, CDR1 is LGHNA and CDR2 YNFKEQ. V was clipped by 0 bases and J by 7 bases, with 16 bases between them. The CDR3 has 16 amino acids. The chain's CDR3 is CASSQESPGTSNEQFF. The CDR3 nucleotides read TGTGCCAGCAGCCAAGAGAGCCCCGGGACATCGAATGAGCAGTTCTTC.

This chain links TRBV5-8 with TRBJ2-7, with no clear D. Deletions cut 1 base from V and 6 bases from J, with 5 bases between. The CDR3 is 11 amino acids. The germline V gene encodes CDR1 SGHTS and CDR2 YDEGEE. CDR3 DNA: TGTGCCAGCAGCTTGTATGGCGAGCAGTACTTC. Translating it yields CASSLYGEQYF.

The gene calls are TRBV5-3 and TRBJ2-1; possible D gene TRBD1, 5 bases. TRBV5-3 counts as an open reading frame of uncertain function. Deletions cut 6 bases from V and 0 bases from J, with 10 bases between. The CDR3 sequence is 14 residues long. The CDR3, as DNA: TGTGCCAGAACCCAGGGAACCTCCTACAATGAGCAGTTCTTC. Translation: CARTQGTSYNEQFF.

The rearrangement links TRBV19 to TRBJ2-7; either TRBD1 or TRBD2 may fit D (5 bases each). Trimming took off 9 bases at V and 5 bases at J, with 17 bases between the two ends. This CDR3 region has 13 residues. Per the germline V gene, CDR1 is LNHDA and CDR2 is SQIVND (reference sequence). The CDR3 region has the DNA TGTGCCAGGGCCTCCATAGGGGACCACGAGCAGTACTTC. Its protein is CARASIGDHEQYF.

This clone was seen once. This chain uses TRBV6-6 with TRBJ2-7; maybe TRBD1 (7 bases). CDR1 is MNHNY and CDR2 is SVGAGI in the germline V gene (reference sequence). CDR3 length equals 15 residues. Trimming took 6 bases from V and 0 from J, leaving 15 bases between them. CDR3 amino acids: CASSGGQYLSYEQYF. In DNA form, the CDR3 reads TGTGCCAGCAGCGGGGGACAGTACCTCTCCTACGAGCAGTACTTC.

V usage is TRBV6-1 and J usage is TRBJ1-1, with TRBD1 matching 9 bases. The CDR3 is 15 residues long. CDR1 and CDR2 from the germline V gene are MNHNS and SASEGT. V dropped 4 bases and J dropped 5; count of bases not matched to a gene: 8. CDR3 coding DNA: TGTGCCAGCAGTGCGTCGACAGGGGGAGGGACTGAAGCTTTCTTT. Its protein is CASSASTGGGTEAFF.

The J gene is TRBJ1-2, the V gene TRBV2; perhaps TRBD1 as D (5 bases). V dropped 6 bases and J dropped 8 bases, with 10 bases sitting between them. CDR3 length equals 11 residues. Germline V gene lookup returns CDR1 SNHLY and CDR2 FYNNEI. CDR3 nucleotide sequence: TGTGCCAGCAGCAGGGTCGGAGGCTACACCTTC. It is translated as CASSRVGGYTF.

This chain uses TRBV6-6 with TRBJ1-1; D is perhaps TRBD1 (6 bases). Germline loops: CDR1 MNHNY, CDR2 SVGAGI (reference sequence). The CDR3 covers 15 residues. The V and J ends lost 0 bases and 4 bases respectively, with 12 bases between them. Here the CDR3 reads CASSYSAGVVTEAFF. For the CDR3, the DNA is TGTGCCAGCAGTTACTCGGCAGGGGTGGTCACTGAAGCTTTCTTT.